These 10 T cell receptor beta chains were sequenced from one sample in a study of OX40 agonist ivuxolimab in advanced cancers. Assay: immunoSEQ multiplex PCR; the TCRdb copy retains only in-frame clones and omits some. This sample has roughly 50,000 clones, with roughly 86% found just once. The material was CD4+ or CD8+ T cells sorted from blood, obtained in a trial of the OX40 agonist ivuxolimab. These TCRs come from an adult with an advanced solid tumor such as melanoma, head and neck, liver or kidney cancer.

The chain links TRBV5-4 to TRBJ1-2; D is unclear. Germline-derived CDR1 and CDR2 are SGHNT and YYREEE (reference sequence). V was shortened by 4 bases and J by 4 bases, with 8 bases between the two germline ends. The CDR3 consists of 12 residues. The CDR3: CASSTDGYGYTF. In nucleotides, the CDR3 is TGTGCCAGCAGCACTGACGGCTATGGCTACACCTTC.

The rearrangement joins TRBV7-7 to TRBJ2-7; TRBD2 is a possible D gene (5 bases). CDR1 and CDR2 from the germline V gene are SSHAT and FNYEAQ (reference sequence). The CDR3 covers 14 residues. V shed 5 bases and J shed 6 bases, with 17 bases lying between them. CDR3 bases: TGTGCCAGCAGCCCCGGGCGATCGGGGAGCGAGCAGTACGTC. It is translated as CASSPGRSGSEQYV.

The gene calls are TRBV6-6 and TRBJ1-2; no clear D gene. Per germline, CDR1 MNHNY and CDR2 SVGAGI (reference sequence). The CDR3 length is 16 residues. Deletions cut 2 bases from V and 7 bases from J, with 20 bases between. CDR3 loop: CASSYSGPRDIGGYTF. The CDR3 DNA is TGTGCCAGCAGTTACAGCGGGCCAAGGGATATAGGTGGCTACACCTTC.

Worth noting for this clone: Other DNA sequences of this sample code for an identical CDR3. This chain uses TRBV5-6 with TRBJ2-7; D is unresolved. Trimming left V 4 bases short and J 2 bases short, with 10 bases between. The CDR3 covers 13 residues. Germline CDR1 SGHDT, CDR2 YYEEEE. The CDR3 DNA reads as TGTGCCAGCAGCCCCCGGGCTACCTACGAGCAGTACGTC. Protein sequence: CASSPRATYEQYV.

V usage is TRBV2 and J usage is TRBJ2-5; TRBD2 agrees at 8 bases. The germline V gene encodes CDR1 SNHLY and CDR2 FYNNEI. Unmatched junction bases numbered 4, after V lost 4 bases and J lost 3 bases. The CDR3 loop spans 14 amino acids. This chain's CDR3 is CASSALAGEETQYF. CDR3 DNA: TGTGCCAGCAGTGCCCTAGCGGGTGAAGAGACCCAGTACTTC.

This clone came up once. This sequence joins TRBV9 and TRBJ1-1; D ambiguous. V lost 4 bases and J lost 0, with 13 bases in between. In germline, CDR1 is SGDLS, CDR2 YYNGEE. The CDR3 sequence is 15 residues long. CDR3 in DNA: TGTGCCAGCAGCCCCGGTCATTTACTGAACACTGAAGCTTTCTTT. The encoded protein is CASSPGHLLNTEAFF.

The V call is TRBV6-5, the J call TRBJ2-7; D unclear. V was cut by 5 bases and J by 0 bases, with 8 bases left in between. Germline values: CDR1 MNHEY, CDR2 SVGAGI. The CDR3 totals 13 residues. CDR3: CASSPESSYEQYV. The CDR3 DNA sequence: TGTGCCAGCAGTCCGGAGAGCTCCTACGAGCAGTACGTC.

The rearrangement joins TRBV4-1 to TRBJ1-2; no reliable D call. The CDR3 spans 15 residues. The V end was cut by 1 base, the J end by 3 bases, with 12 bases between. The germline V gene encodes CDR1 MGHRA and CDR2 YSYEKL. This CDR3 reads CASSQVGGPYYGYTF. The CDR3 DNA follows: TGCGCCAGCAGCCAAGTCGGTGGCCCCTACTATGGCTACACCTTC.

In this sample, this clone turned up a few times. J is TRBJ2-3 and V is TRBV7-8; TRBD1 matches 8 bases. There are 18 residues in the CDR3. The germline gives CDR1 SGHVS, CDR2 FQNEAQ. The V segment lost 4 bases and the J segment 6 bases; nucleotides outside the gene matches: 18. This chain's CDR3 is CASSSPYRGASTGDTQYF. CDR3 nucleotides: TGTGCCAGCAGCTCCCCATACAGGGGGGCATCAACCGGGGATACGCAGTATTTT. Full variable domain (rest looked up from reference TRBV7-8 and TRBJ2-3): GAGVSQSPRYKVAKRGQDVALRCDPISGHVSLFWYQQALGQGPEFLTYFQNEAQLDKSGLPSDRFFAERPEGSVSTLKIQRTQQEDSAVYLCASSSPYRGASTGDTQYFGPGTRLTVL.

The V gene is TRBV19, the J gene TRBJ1-4; D call uncertain. Between the trimmed V and J ends, which lost 3 bases and 8 bases, there was a span of 7 bases. The CDR3 contains 12 residues. The germline gives CDR1 LNHDA, CDR2 SQIVND (reference sequence). The DNA of the CDR3 is TGTGCCAGTAGTATCCAAGGGGAAAAACTGTTTTTT. Residues: CASSIQGEKLFF.